The table lists the clone carrying this T cell receptor (beta chain) with many counts. What it binds is not known. This sample was included in a study of T cells in Graves' hyperthyroidism and ophthalmopathy. Notes on the study in general: Most thyroid clonotypes that were expanded above 0.001 also turned up in blood. Ophthalmopathy was separated from stable hyperthyroidism by a 13 V-J model.

From RNA transcripts, TCR beta CDR3 regions were amplified. With the HTBI primer set, the TCR CDR3 went through a first round of RT-PCR. In TCRdb, the multiplex PCR reads were re-called with MiXCR into one record per CDR3 protein. The sample lists roughly 170,000 distinct CDR3 sequences, over 15% seen once, with 25% to 30% in the top ten. CDR1 and CDR2 (germline): MNHNS, SASEGT. This CDR3 has 15 amino acids. Trimming removed 1 base from V and 6 bases from J, with 12 bases in between. Clinical symptoms, serum thyroxine and TRAb, thyroid ultrasound and orbital computed tomography together formed the diagnostic basis.

The chain links TRBV6-1 to TRBJ1-4; D gene unclear. This TCR was sampled from a woman aged 50 to 65 with Graves' hyperthyroidism. The sample consisted of blood. CDR3 bases: TGTGCCAGCAGTGAAGAACCCGGGTTTGATGAAAAACTGTTTTTT. Its protein product is CASSEEPGFDEKLFF.